This T cell receptor (beta chain) comes out of a study of patients and donors after allogeneic stem cell transplantation. One entry per CDR3 protein results from TCRdb running MiXCR on the RT-PCR reads. The sample includes about a million distinct CDR3 sequences, roughly 17% of them seen just once. The CDR3 runs 15 residues. V trimming: 5 bases; J trimming: 8 bases; junction bases outside the gene matches: 11. Source material: blood, either unsorted or a sorted T cell fraction (not recorded which). The receptor was derived from a human donor who was either an allogeneic HSCT recipient or a stem cell or donor lymphocyte infusion donor (not recorded which). It is not recorded whose cells these are; they may come from a transplant donor. The V gene is TRBV12-3 or TRBV12-4, the J gene TRBJ1-4, with 7 bases aligning to TRBD1. The CDR3 here is CASSAYRGVGEKLFF. In DNA form, the CDR3 reads TGTGCCAGCAGTGCGTACAGGGGAGTGGGAGAAAAACTGTTTTTT.